What follows is one T cell receptor beta chain and its context. Germline V gene lookup returns CDR1 SGHDN and CDR2 FVKESK. Losses at the gene ends were 6 bases for V and 7 bases for J; bases not matched to a gene: 12. The CDR3 sequence is 14 residues long. Produced via immunoSEQ multiplex PCR; TCRdb's table is partial and in-frame only. The profile covers 90,000 to 120,000 clones, with roughly nine tenths appearing a single time and approximately 3.7% taken by the ten largest. The data derive from a study of T cell changes during pregnancy in multiple sclerosis. This clonotype originated in a female donor with multiple sclerosis, enrolled in a pregnancy study. The material was peripheral blood, obtained after pregnancy. This chain joins TRBV14 and TRBJ2-7; 7 nucleotides line up with TRBD2. The CDR3 reads CASRGWSGKGEQYF. The CDR3 coding sequence is TGTGCCAGCAGAGGTTGGAGCGGGAAGGGGGAGCAGTACTTC.